Below, one TCR beta chain is given with its context. Its antigen remains unknown. Assay used: immunoSEQ multiplex PCR; TCRdb lists only in-frame clones, some missing. The sample carries 100,000 to 150,000 clones, 89% recorded once. This sample is part of a study of cytomegalovirus exposure and HLA in healthy donors. General study findings and limits: Testing in vitro showed a few CMV-associated chains specific for CMV antigens. With high specificity and sensitivity, the classifier reportedly diagnosed cytomegalovirus status.

Source material: PBMCs. This receptor was taken from a woman between 18 and 29 years old in good health and CMV-seronegative.

The CDR3 DNA reads TGTGCCATCAGTGACGCCGGGTTCATCTCCTACAATGAGCAGTTCTTC. Amino acids: CAISDAGFISYNEQFF. The chain employs TRBV10-3 and TRBJ2-1; D not certain. Per germline, CDR1 ENHRY and CDR2 SYGVKD. The CDR3 covers 16 residues. With 3 bases removed from V and 0 bases from J, the gap between germline ends came to 12 bases.